Detailed here is one T cell receptor (beta chain). The sample comes from a study of blood T cell repertoires in COVID-19. As for the study in general: PBMCs, B-cell-depleted T cells, or T cells were the source of the cDNA or gDNA that made up the material.

Profiling relied on immunoSEQ multiplex PCR, and the TCRdb table lists in-frame clones only, not all of them. The sample has 50,000 to 60,000 clones, roughly 80% seen once. The TCR sequence derives from a human donor in a cohort sampled during active or convalescent COVID-19. The sequenced material came from peripheral blood.

CDR3: CASTPDTAYGYTF. The CDR3 DNA follows: TGTGCCAGCACCCCGGACACCGCTTATGGCTACACCTTC. The chain is built from TRBV11-1 and TRBJ1-2; TRBD1 might be the D (5 bases). Trimming took off 7 bases at V and 5 bases at J, with 14 bases between the two ends. The V gene's germline CDR1 is SGHAT and CDR2 FQDESV (reference sequence). This CDR3 is 13 amino acids long.